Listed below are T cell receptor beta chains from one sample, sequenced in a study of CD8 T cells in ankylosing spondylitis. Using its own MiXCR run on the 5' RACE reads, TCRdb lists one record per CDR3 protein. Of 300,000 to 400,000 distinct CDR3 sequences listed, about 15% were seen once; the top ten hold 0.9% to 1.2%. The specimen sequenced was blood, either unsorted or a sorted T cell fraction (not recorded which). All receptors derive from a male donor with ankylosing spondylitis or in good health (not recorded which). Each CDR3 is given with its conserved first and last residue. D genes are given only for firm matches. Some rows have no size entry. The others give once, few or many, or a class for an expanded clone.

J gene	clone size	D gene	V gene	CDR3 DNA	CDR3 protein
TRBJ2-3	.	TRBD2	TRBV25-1	TGTGCCAGCAGTAATAGACTAGCGGGAGGATCCGCGGATACGCAGTATTTT	CASSNRLAGGSADTQYF
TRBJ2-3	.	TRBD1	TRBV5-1	TGCGCCAGCAGCTTTGACGGACAGGGCGGGCACGCAGATACGCAGTATTTT	CASSFDGQGGHADTQYF
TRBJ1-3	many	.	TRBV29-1	TGCAGCGTTGAGAGAGGGTCTGGAAACACCATATATTTT	CSVERGSGNTIYF
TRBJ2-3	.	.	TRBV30	TGTGCCTGGAGTTCAGGAATAAGGGATACGCAGTATTTT	CAWSSGIRDTQYF
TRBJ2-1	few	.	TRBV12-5	TGTGCTAGTGGTGCCACGAGGCGGTTCTACAATGAGCAGTTCTTC	CASGATRRFYNEQFF
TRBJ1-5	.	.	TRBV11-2	TGTGCCAGCAGCTTAGAAGTTACAGGGCCCCAGCATTTT	CASSLEVTGPQHF
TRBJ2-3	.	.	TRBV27	TGTGCCAGCAGTTCCTTCGAGGGAGATACGCAGTATTTT	CASSSFEGDTQYF
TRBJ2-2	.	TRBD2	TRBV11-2	TGTGCCAGCAGCGGACTAGCGGGAGGGATCGATAACACCGGGGAGCTGTTTTTT	CASSGLAGGIDNTGELFF
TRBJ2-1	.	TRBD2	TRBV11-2	TGTGCCAGCAGCGTACGGGGACTAGCGGGATTTGGTGGGTCGGCTGAGCAGTTCTTC	CASSVRGLAGFGGSAEQFF
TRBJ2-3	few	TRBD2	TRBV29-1	TGCAGCGTTGGGAAAGCGGGAGGCACAGATACGCAGTATTTT	CSVGKAGGTDTQYF
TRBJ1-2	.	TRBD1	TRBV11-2	TGTGCCAGCAGCATTCGGGACAGCCTCTATGGCTACACCTTC	CASSIRDSLYGYTF
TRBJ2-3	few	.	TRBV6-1	TGTGCCAGCAGTGAAACCCTAGGGAGCACAGATACGCAGTATTTT	CASSETLGSTDTQYF
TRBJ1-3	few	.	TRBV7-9	TGTGCCAGCAGCCGGGGGGGAAACACCATATATTTT	CASSRGGNTIYF
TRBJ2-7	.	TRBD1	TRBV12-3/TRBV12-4	TGTGCCAGCAGATCATCCCGGGACAGGGGCTACGAGCAGTACTTC	CASRSSRDRGYEQYF
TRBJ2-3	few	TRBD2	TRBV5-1	TGCGCCAGCAGCTCAGGTCTAGCGGGGGACACAGATACGCAGTATTTT	CASSSGLAGDTDTQYF
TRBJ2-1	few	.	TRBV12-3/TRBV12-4	TGTGCCAGCAGTTTAAACAGAGGGTGGAATGAGCAGTTCTTC	CASSLNRGWNEQFF
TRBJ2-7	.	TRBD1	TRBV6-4	TGTGCCAGCAGTGAGTCTGCCAGGGGGAACTACGAGCAGTACTTC	CASSESARGNYEQYF
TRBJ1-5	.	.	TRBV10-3	TGTGCCACTGGGCCCAGCGATCAGCCCCAGCATTTT	CATGPSDQPQHF
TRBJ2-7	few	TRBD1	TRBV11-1	TGTGCCAGCAGCTTACTGGACAGGGTCGTCGAGCAGTACTTC	CASSLLDRVVEQYF
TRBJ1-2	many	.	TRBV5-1	TGCGCCAGCAGCACGGACAGTTATGGCTACACCTTC	CASSTDSYGYTF
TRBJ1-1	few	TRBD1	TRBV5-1	TGCGCCAGCAGCCGCTACTTCCAGGGGGGCACTGAAGCTTTCTTT	CASSRYFQGGTEAFF
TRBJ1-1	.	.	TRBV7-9	TGTGCCAGCAGTCCTGACGTGGGGGGCTGGGGCAACACTGAAGCTTTCTTT	CASSPDVGGWGNTEAFF
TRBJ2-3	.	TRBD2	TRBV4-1	TGCGCCAGCAGCCTCCTTGGTAGCGGGGGCGCAGATACGCAGTATTTT	CASSLLGSGGADTQYF
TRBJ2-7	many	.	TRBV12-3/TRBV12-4	TGTGCCAGCAGTTTCCTGGGAAGCTCCTACGAGCAGTACTTC	CASSFLGSSYEQYF
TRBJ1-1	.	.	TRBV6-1	TGTGCCAGCAGTGGGTGGACGGTGAAGACTGAAGCTTTCTTT	CASSGWTVKTEAFF
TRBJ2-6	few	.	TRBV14	TGTGCCAGCAGCCAAGATGTAGCTGGCATCTCTGGGGCCAACGTCCTGACTTTC	CASSQDVAGISGANVLTF
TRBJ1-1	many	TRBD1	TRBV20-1	TGCAGTGCTAGAGATAGCGGACAGGGACTCCTGAACACTGAAGCTTTCTTT	CSARDSGQGLLNTEAFF
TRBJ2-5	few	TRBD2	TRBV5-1	TGCGCCAGCAGCCACTTTGGTAGCGGGGGTTCCGTGACCCAGTACTTC	CASSHFGSGGSVTQYF
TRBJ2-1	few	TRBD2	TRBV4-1	TGCGCCAGCAGCCCCGGAAGCGGGAGGGCCGTGGATGAGCAGTTCTTC	CASSPGSGRAVDEQFF
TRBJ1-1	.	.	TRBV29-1	TGCAGCGTTAGCGGGAAGAACACTGAAGCTTTCTTT	CSVSGKNTEAFF
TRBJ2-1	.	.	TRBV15	TGTGCCACCAGCAGAGATCGGGGGGCGAATTACAATGAGCAGTTCTTC	CATSRDRGANYNEQFF
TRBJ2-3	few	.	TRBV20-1	TGCAGTGCCATAGCGTTTGCAGATACGCAGTATTTT	CSAIAFADTQYF
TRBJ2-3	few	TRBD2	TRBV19	TGTGCCAGTAACGGGGGGGCCACAGATACGCAGTATTTT	CASNGGATDTQYF
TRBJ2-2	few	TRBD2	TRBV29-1	TGCAGCGGGGGGCGAGCGGGAGGCGCCGGGGAGCTGTTTTTT	CSGGRAGGAGELFF
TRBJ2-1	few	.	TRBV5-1	TGCGCCAGCAGCTTGGTTGAGAGAGCGGGCTCCTACAATGAGCAGTTCTTC	CASSLVERAGSYNEQFF
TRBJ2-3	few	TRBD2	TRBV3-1	TGTGCCAGCAGTCGATCCCCAGCGGGGGGGGCAGATACGCAGTATTTT	CASSRSPAGGADTQYF
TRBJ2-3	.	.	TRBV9	TGTGCCAGCAGCGTAGGTTCACACCGTGTCGATACGCAGTATTTT	CASSVGSHRVDTQYF
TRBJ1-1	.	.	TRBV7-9	TGTGCCAGCAACCCTTCCCGGTACATGAACACTGAAGCTTTCTTT	CASNPSRYMNTEAFF
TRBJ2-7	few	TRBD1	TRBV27	TGTGCCAGCAGTCCATGGGACAGGGACTACGAGCAGTACTTC	CASSPWDRDYEQYF
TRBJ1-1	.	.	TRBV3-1	TGTGCCAGCAGCTCCAACCCGCAGGGGCTGAACACTGAAGCTTTCTTT	CASSSNPQGLNTEAFF
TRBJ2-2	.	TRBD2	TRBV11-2	TGTGCCAGCAGCTTAGATGGGAGGGGTACCGGGGAGCTGTTTTTT	CASSLDGRGTGELFF
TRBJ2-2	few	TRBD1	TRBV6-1	TGTGCCAGCAGTAGACAGGGTGGATCCGGGGAGCTGTTTTTT	CASSRQGGSGELFF
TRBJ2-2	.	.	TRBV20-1	TGCAGTGCCAGGGACGGGCGAAACACCGGGGAGCTGTTTTTT	CSARDGRNTGELFF
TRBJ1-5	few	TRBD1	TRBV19	TGTGCCAGTAGTGGAGGGGACAGGGGGAACCAGCCCCAGCATTTT	CASSGGDRGNQPQHF
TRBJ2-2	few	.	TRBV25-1	TGTGCCAGCAGTGATCCGGGCCCCGGGGAGCTGTTTTTT	CASSDPGPGELFF
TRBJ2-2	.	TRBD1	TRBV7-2	TGTGCCAGCAGCTTACGAACAGGGGGTAACACCGGGGAGCTGTTTTTT	CASSLRTGGNTGELFF
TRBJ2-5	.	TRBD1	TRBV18	TGTGCCAGCTCACCAAGATCAGGGTATCAGGGGGTCCAAGAGACCCAGTACTTC	CASSPRSGYQGVQETQYF
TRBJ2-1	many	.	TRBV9	TGTGCCAGCAGCGTAGCTACGGGACTCGACAATGAGCAGTTCTTC	CASSVATGLDNEQFF
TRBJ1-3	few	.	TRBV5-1	TGCGCCAGCAGACAGGGCCTCAGCTCTGGAAACACCATATATTTT	CASRQGLSSGNTIYF
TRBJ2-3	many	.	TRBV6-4	TGTGCCAGCAGTCTCGAGGGGGCTAGCGGCACAGATACGCAGTATTTT	CASSLEGASGTDTQYF
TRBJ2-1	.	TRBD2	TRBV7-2	TGTGCCAGCAGCTCCGCCGCGACTAGCGGGAGAGGGATAGAGCAGTTCTTC	CASSSAATSGRGIEQFF
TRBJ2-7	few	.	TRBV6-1	TGTGCCAGCAGCACGCGGACCGAGAACCACGAGCAGTACTTC	CASSTRTENHEQYF
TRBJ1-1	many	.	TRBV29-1	TGCAGCGTTATTACAGAAAACACTGAAGCTTTCTTT	CSVITENTEAFF
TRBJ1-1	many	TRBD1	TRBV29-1	TGCAGCGTCGACAGGGACGGCACTGAAGCTTTCTTT	CSVDRDGTEAFF
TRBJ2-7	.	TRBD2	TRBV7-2	TGTGCCAGCAGCTTCTCCGGGACTAGGAGCGAGCAGTACTTC	CASSFSGTRSEQYF